The next 14 T cell receptor beta chains were all read from a single sample in a study of T cells in Graves' hyperthyroidism and ophthalmopathy. TCR beta CDR3 regions were amplified from RNA. In the first-round RT-PCR of the TCR CDR3, the HTBI primer set was used. TCRdb ran MiXCR on the multiplex PCR reads and lists one entry per CDR3 protein. Of hundreds of thousands of distinct CDR3 sequences listed, 16% are singletons. Material for sequencing was blood. These TCRs come from a woman aged 18 to 35 with Graves' hyperthyroidism.

Regarding this clonotype: Here the CDR3 omits its conserved ending phenylalanine or tryptophan, so a read error is the likely source. The rearrangement uses TRBV5-1 and TRBJ2-1; TRBD2 matches at 12 bases. J was trimmed by 9 bases and V by 1 base; bases with no gene match: 8. The CDR3 runs to 16 residues. CDR1 is SGHRS and CDR2 is YFSETQ in the germline V gene. The CDR3 nucleotides read TGCGCCAGCAGCTTGTCCCTAGCGGGAGGGCCAAGTGAGCAGTTCCTC. Translated: CASSLSLAGGPSEQFL.

This clonotype appeared many times. The chain uses TRBV5-1 and TRBJ2-1; 8 bases fit TRBD1. The V gene end was trimmed by 3 bases and the J gene end by 7 bases; junction bases not matched to a gene: 12. The CDR3 length is 16 residues. Per the germline V gene, CDR1 is SGHRS and CDR2 is YFSETQ. CDR3 DNA sequence: TGCGCCAGCAGCTGGCCTACGGGACAGGTCAGGAATGAGCAGTTCTTC. Translated, it gives CASSWPTGQVRNEQFF.

About this clonotype itself: Compared with germline, one end of the junction differs, possibly owing to a read error. This chain uses TRBV6-5 with TRBJ2-5; 8 bases match TRBD2. CDR1 and CDR2 (germline): MNHEY, SVGAGI. The CDR3 is 15 residues long. The CDR3 spells CASNYGGGNQETQYF. CDR3 bases: TGTGCCAGCAATTACGGGGGGGGAAACCAAGAGACCCAGTACTTC.

Many counts were recorded for this clonotype. The J gene is TRBJ1-2, the V gene TRBV18; a weak D match, TRBD1 (5 bases). V was shortened by 0 bases and J by 5 bases, with 10 bases between the two germline ends. The CDR3 sequence is 14 residues long. Germline values: CDR1 KGHSH, CDR2 LQKENI. CDR3 amino acids: CASSPPGGRYGYTF. CDR3 in DNA: TGTGCCAGCTCACCACCGGGGGGACGATATGGCTACACCTTC.

The J gene is TRBJ2-5, the V gene TRBV25-1; D is unresolved. Germline V gene data show CDR1 as MGHDK and CDR2 as SYGVNS. The CDR3 spans 15 residues. V lost 1 base and J lost 9, with 18 bases in between. CDR3 nucleotides: TGTGCCAGCAGTGAATTGGGTGGCGGCGTTCGGGCCCAGTACTTC. Amino acid sequence: CASSELGGGVRAQYF.

This clonotype was recorded once. Since a much larger clone is just one base distant, this may be a read error. The chain couples TRBV6-1 to TRBJ2-7; TRBD1 matches 12 bases. CDR1 is MNHNS, CDR2 SASEGT, per germline. The CDR3 length is 15 residues. For the CDR3, the DNA is TGTGCCAGCAGTGAACCGGGACAGGGGGCCTACGAGCAGCACTTC. Translated, it gives CASSEPGQGAYEQHF.

In this sample, this clonotype turned up many times. The genes are TRBV5-1 and TRBJ1-1; D not certain. V dropped 5 bases and J dropped 3 bases, with 5 bases sitting between them. CDR1 is SGHRS, CDR2 YFSETQ, per germline. This CDR3 contains 11 residues. The CDR3 protein is CASSGYTEAFF. In nucleotides, the CDR3 is TGCGCCAGCAGTGGGTACACTGAAGCTTTCTTT.

The rearrangement links TRBV10-3 to TRBJ1-2; a weak D match, TRBD1 (5 bases). This CDR3 is built from 17 residues. The germline V gene encodes CDR1 ENHRY and CDR2 SYGVKD. V was cut by 3 bases and J by 6 bases, with 23 bases left in between. The CDR3 DNA reads TGTGCCATCAGTGATAGGAAAGGGGCAGGGAGAGTCAATGGCTACACCTTC. Residues: CAISDRKGAGRVNGYTF.

CDR3 sequence (DNA): TGCAGTGCTAGAGATAGTGGGGCAGGGCTTAACGAGCAGTACTTC. Encoded protein: CSARDSGAGLNEQYF. The gene calls are TRBV20-1 and TRBJ2-7; the D gene is possibly TRBD1 (5 bases). Trimming removed 0 bases from V and 5 bases from J, with 17 bases in between. The germline gives CDR1 DFQATT, CDR2 SNEGSKA (reference sequence). This CDR3 has 15 residues.

The CDR3 DNA follows: TGCGCCAGCAGCCGTGGACATTCCTATGAAAAACTGTTTTTT. Protein: CASSRGHSYEKLFF. V and J are TRBV4-1 and TRBJ1-4; TRBD1 is a possible D gene (5 bases). The germline CDR1 and CDR2 sequences are MGHRA and YSYEKL. The CDR3 contains 14 residues. The V end lost 4 bases, the J end lost 6 bases, and 12 bases lay between the germline ends.

This clonotype was picked up a small number of times. This rearrangement joins TRBV7-2 to TRBJ2-2; D remains unclear. From germline, CDR1 is SGHTA and CDR2 FQGNSA. This CDR3 has 14 residues. Between the trimmed V and J ends, which lost 1 base and 7 bases, there was a span of 10 bases. CDR3 in amino acids: CASSLVGIGGELFF. CDR3 bases: TGTGCCAGCAGCTTAGTAGGGATTGGCGGGGAGCTGTTTTTT.

This clonotype was observed a handful of times. The rearrangement joins TRBV6-4 to TRBJ2-2, with 11 nucleotides matching TRBD2. This CDR3 has 17 residues. Trimming at V came to 0 bases and at J to 5 bases, leaving 5 bases not matched to a gene. Germline V gives CDR1 MRHNA, CDR2 SNTAGT. CDR3 bases: TGTGCCAGCAGTGACTCGGGACTAGCGGATAGGACCGGGGAGCTGTTTTTT. Translated, it gives CASSDSGLADRTGELFF.

This chain joins TRBV6-1 and TRBJ1-1, with a tentative D call TRBD1 (5 bases). The CDR3 totals 15 residues. V shed 7 bases and J shed 2 bases, with 17 bases lying between them. Germline CDR1 MNHNS, CDR2 SASEGT. CDR3 coding DNA: TGTGCCAGCACCCTCTCGGGGGAGGGAAACACTGAAGCTTTCTTT. Its translation is CASTLSGEGNTEAFF.

This clonotype appeared a few times. This chain connects TRBV4-2 to TRBJ1-5; weak D call: TRBD1 (5 bases). Trimming took 4 bases from V and 4 from J, leaving 14 bases between them. The CDR3 length is 15 residues. Germline CDR1 is LGHNA and CDR2 is YNFKEQ. The CDR3, as DNA: TGTGCCAGCAGCCCCCCGGGACGGCAAAATCAGCCCCAGCATTTT. It specifies CASSPPGRQNQPQHF.